The 22 T cell receptor beta chains below all came from one sample that was sequenced in a study of T cell responses to AZD1222 COVID-19 vaccine. The table came from immunoSEQ multiplex PCR; TCRdb's copy has only in-frame clones and leaves some out. The sample carries 180,000 or so clones, about 95% recorded once. The source was peripheral blood, collected on day 0 of AZD1222 vaccination. The receptors were gathered from an adult in good health.

V is TRBV20-1 and J is TRBJ2-2; no definite D call. Germline CDR1 and CDR2: DFQATT and SNEGSKA (reference sequence). The CDR3 is 14 residues long. Trimming took 3 bases from V and 2 from J, leaving 10 bases between them. CDR3 region: CSASPQTNTGELFF. CDR3 coding DNA: TGCAGTGCTAGTCCACAGACCAACACCGGGGAGCTGTTTTTT.

This clone was observed a handful of times. The V call is TRBV6-1, the J call TRBJ1-6; 10 nucleotides line up with TRBD1. Germline V lookup: CDR1 MNHNS, CDR2 SASEGT. The CDR3 consists of 14 residues. Trimming took 7 bases from V and 6 from J; bases not matched to a gene: 3. This CDR3 reads CASKGQGGNSPLHF. As DNA, the CDR3 is TGTGCCAGCAAAGGACAGGGGGGTAATTCACCCCTCCACTTT.

The chain is built from TRBV18 and TRBJ1-6; no clear D gene. V shed 6 bases and J shed 10 bases, with 13 bases lying between them. Germline V CDR1 and CDR2: KGHSH, LQKENI. This CDR3 is 13 amino acids long. The CDR3 bases are TGTGCCAGCTCGGCTAACTCGGGATCACCCCTCCACTTT. Amino acids: CASSANSGSPLHF.

The chain links TRBV19 to TRBJ1-2; 7 positions agree with TRBD1. CDR3 length equals 15 residues. The junction had 10 bases not matched to a gene; V was cut back by 7 bases and J by 2 bases. CDR1 is LNHDA, CDR2 SQIVND, per germline (reference sequence). The CDR3 DNA is TGTGCCAGTACCACCGGGACAGCTATAAACTATGGCTACACCTTC. Translation gives CASTTGTAINYGYTF.

This chain uses TRBV6-5 with TRBJ1-1, with D unclear. The CDR3 has 15 amino acids. Trimming pared 0 bases from V and 0 bases from J, leaving 8 bases between. The germline gives CDR1 MNHEY, CDR2 SVGAGI. The CDR3 DNA reads as TGTGCCAGCAGTTACTCGTGGGAGCTGAACACTGAAGCTTTCTTT. The encoded protein is CASSYSWELNTEAFF.

The J gene is TRBJ2-7, the V gene TRBV27; TRBD2 agrees at 12 bases. V was clipped by 2 bases and J by 5 bases; unmatched bases: 1. Germline V lookup: CDR1 MNHEY, CDR2 SMNVEV (reference sequence). This CDR3 is 14 amino acids long. CDR3 sequence reads: CASSLGLAGHEQYF. As DNA, the CDR3 is TGTGCCAGCAGTTTAGGACTAGCGGGACACGAGCAGTACTTC.

V gene TRBV27 combines with J gene TRBJ2-7, with 9 nucleotides matching TRBD2. The CDR3 sequence is 15 residues long. CDR1 is MNHEY, CDR2 SMNVEV, per germline (reference sequence). The trim removed 5 bases at V and 0 bases at J, leaving 5 bases unmatched. For the CDR3, the DNA is TGTGCCAGCAGTCGACTAGCGGCAAGCTCCTACGAGCAGTACTTC. As protein: CASSRLAASSYEQYF.

The chain joins TRBV27 to TRBJ1-2; D is unclear. The CDR3 runs to 16 residues. Germline lookup yields CDR1 MNHEY and CDR2 SMNVEV (reference sequence). V gave up 4 bases and J gave up 1 base, with 16 bases separating them. CDR3 coding DNA: TGTGCCAGCAGTTCCTCCCTCGTGGATTTTAACTATGGCTACACCTTC. As protein: CASSSSLVDFNYGYTF.

The chain links TRBV6-2 or TRBV6-3 to TRBJ1-1, with no clear D. Germline-derived CDR1 and CDR2 are MNHEY and SVGEGT. The CDR3 length is 14 residues. Trimming cost V 4 bases and J 0 bases, with 9 bases left between them. The CDR3 loop reads CASSFGVLNTEAFF. The CDR3 DNA reads as TGTGCCAGCAGTTTTGGGGTTCTGAACACTGAAGCTTTCTTT.

The chain has TRBV30 and TRBJ1-2; D is possibly TRBD1 (5 bases). V lost 1 base to trimming and J lost 5 bases, with 23 bases between them. CDR1 and CDR2 from the germline V gene are GTSNPN and SVGIG (reference sequence). The CDR3 length is 17 residues. As DNA, the CDR3 is TGTGCCTGGAGTGCGGGCGGTTTCGGCAGGGTCCTTTATGGCTACACCTTC. It translates to CAWSAGGFGRVLYGYTF.

The rearrangement joins TRBV3-1 (or the pseudogene TRBV3-2) to TRBJ2-7, with D perhaps matching TRBD1 (6 bases). The CDR3 runs to 16 residues. CDR1 LGHDT and CDR2 YNNKEL come from the germline V gene (reference sequence). V lost 2 bases to trimming and J lost 6 bases, with 20 bases between them. CDR3 nucleotides: TGTGCCAGCAGCCAAACCCTCGGGACAATCCTGGGCGAGCAGTACTTC. Encoded protein: CASSQTLGTILGEQYF.

This clone was picked up a small number of times. Distinct nucleotide sequences in the sample also encode this CDR3. V usage is TRBV11-2 and J usage is TRBJ2-7; D is ambiguous. CDR3 length: 12 residues. V dropped 1 base and J dropped 4 bases, with 5 bases sitting between them. Germline V gene data show CDR1 as SGHAT and CDR2 as FQNNGV. The CDR3 DNA sequence: TGTGCCAGCAGCTTAGGTCGGTACGAGCAGTACTTC. Encoded protein: CASSLGRYEQYF.

This chain links TRBV6-5 with TRBJ2-7; 12 nucleotides agree with TRBD2. The CDR3 runs 15 residues. The V gene's germline CDR1 is MNHEY and CDR2 SVGAGI. J gave up 5 bases and V 5 bases, and 7 bases lay outside the gene matches. As DNA, the CDR3 is TGTGCCAGCAGTCGCTCTAGCGGGAGGGCCGACGAGCAGTACTTC. It translates to CASSRSSGRADEQYF.

The CDR3 sequence: CASSLRGGVSSYNSPLHF. In DNA form, the CDR3 reads TGTGCCAGCAGCTTACGAGGGGGGGTGAGCTCCTATAATTCACCCCTCCACTTT. The chain recombines TRBV7-2 with TRBJ1-6, with D possibly being TRBD1 (6 bases). This CDR3 has 18 amino acids. With 2 bases removed from V and 0 bases from J, the gap between germline ends came to 14 bases. CDR1 is SGHTA and CDR2 is FQGNSA in the germline V gene.

V gene TRBV6-5 combines with J gene TRBJ1-1; 8 bases map to TRBD1. The V segment lost 0 bases and the J segment 4 bases; nucleotides outside the gene matches: 7. Per germline, CDR1 MNHEY and CDR2 SVGAGI. The CDR3 extends over 16 amino acids. CDR3 nucleotides: TGTGCCAGCAGTTACTCGAGGACAGGGTGGGCCACTGAAGCTTTCTTT. It codes for CASSYSRTGWATEAFF.

The rearrangement joins TRBV18 to TRBJ1-5, with D perhaps matching TRBD1 (5 bases). The CDR3 is 15 residues long. V was shortened by 6 bases and J by 2 bases, with 14 bases between the two germline ends. Germline CDR1 and CDR2: KGHSH and LQKENI. The CDR3 is CASSPDSGGNQPQHF. CDR3 in DNA: TGTGCCAGCTCGCCTGACAGTGGTGGCAATCAGCCCCAGCATTTT.

The chain is built from TRBV6-2 or TRBV6-3 and TRBJ2-4; D gene uncertain. CDR3 length: 15 residues. Trimming left V 2 bases short and J 0 bases short, with 8 bases between. Germline V gives CDR1 MNHEY, CDR2 SVGEGT. The CDR3 nucleotides read TGTGCCAGCAGTTACCCGGGTCTAGCCAAAAACATTCAGTACTTC. Translation: CASSYPGLAKNIQYF.

About this clone: In the same sample, other DNA sequences code for this CDR3. The chain employs TRBV10-2 and TRBJ1-1; no definite D call. V lost 6 bases, J lost 2 bases, and 7 bases lay in between. Germline V lookup: CDR1 WSHSY, CDR2 SAAADI. This CDR3 is 12 amino acids long. The CDR3 sequence: CASSEGNTEAFF. The CDR3 nucleotides read TGCGCCAGCAGCGAAGGAAACACTGAAGCTTTCTTT.

The chain joins TRBV7-2 to TRBJ1-6; D may be TRBD1 (6 bases). Germline V gene lookup returns CDR1 SGHTA and CDR2 FQGNSA. The CDR3 is 13 residues long. The V end was cut by 5 bases, the J end by 11 bases, with 13 bases between. CDR3: CASSRTPGAPLHF. In DNA, the CDR3 is TGTGCCAGCAGCCGAACTCCAGGGGCACCCCTCCACTTT. The full variable domain, in which reference TRBV7-2 and TRBJ1-6 provide the parts outside the CDR3, is GAGVSQSPSNKVTEKGKDVELRCDPISGHTALYWYRQSLGQGLEFLIYFQGNSAPDKSGLPSDRFSAERTGGSVSTLTIQRTQQEDSAVYLCASSRTPGAPLHFGNGTRLTVT.

The chain carries TRBV15 and TRBJ2-1, with 11 bases lining up with TRBD1. The ends lost 2 bases at V and 9 bases at J; junction bases unmatched: 6. The CDR3 totals 15 residues. The germline V gene has CDR1 LNHNV and CDR2 YYDKDF (reference sequence). The CDR3 is CATSRRTGGCGEQFF. For the CDR3, the DNA is TGTGCCACCAGCAGACGGACAGGGGGCTGCGGTGAGCAGTTCTTC.

Here the CDR3 reads CASSNDVGTEAFF. The CDR3, as DNA: TGTGCCAGCAGCAACGACGTGGGGACTGAAGCTTTCTTT. The gene calls are TRBV5-4 and TRBJ1-1; D ambiguous. The CDR3 contains 13 residues. The germline V gene has CDR1 SGHNT and CDR2 YYREEE (reference sequence). The V end was cut by 4 bases, the J end by 5 bases, with 12 bases between.

This CDR3 is CASSLGTGMNTEAFF. In nucleotides, the CDR3 is TGTGCCAGCAGTTTAGGGACCGGGATGAACACTGAAGCTTTCTTT. The gene calls are TRBV27 and TRBJ1-1; weak D call: TRBD1 (5 bases). Trimming took 2 bases from V and 0 from J, leaving 10 bases between them. CDR3 length: 15 amino acids. Germline V gene data show CDR1 as MNHEY and CDR2 as SMNVEV (reference sequence).